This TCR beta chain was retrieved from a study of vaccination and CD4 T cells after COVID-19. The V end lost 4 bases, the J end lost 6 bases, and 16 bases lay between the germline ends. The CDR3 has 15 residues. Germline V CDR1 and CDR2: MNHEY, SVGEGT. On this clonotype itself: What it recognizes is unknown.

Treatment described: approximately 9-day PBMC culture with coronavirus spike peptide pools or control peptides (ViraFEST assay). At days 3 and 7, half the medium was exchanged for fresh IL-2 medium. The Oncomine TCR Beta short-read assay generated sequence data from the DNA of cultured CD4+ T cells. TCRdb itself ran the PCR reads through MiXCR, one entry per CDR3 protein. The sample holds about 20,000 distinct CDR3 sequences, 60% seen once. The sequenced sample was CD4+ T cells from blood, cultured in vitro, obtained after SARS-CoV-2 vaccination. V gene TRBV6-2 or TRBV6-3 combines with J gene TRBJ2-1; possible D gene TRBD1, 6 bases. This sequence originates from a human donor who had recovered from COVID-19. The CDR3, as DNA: TGTGCCAGCAGTTCGTCAGGGGCCCACACCAATGAGCAGTTCTTC. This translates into CASSSSGAHTNEQFF.